These T cell receptor beta chains were read from a single sample in a study of blood T cell repertoires in COVID-19. Profiled with immunoSEQ multiplex PCR; TCRdb holds only in-frame clones, not every one. Of nearly 300,000 clones listed, approximately 88% are singletons. Sequenced: peripheral blood. These receptors all stem from a human donor with COVID-19, enrolled during active disease. The donor label of this sample is uncertain. The CDR3 runs from the conserved cysteine through the conserved F or W.

CDR3 protein,V gene,CDR3 length,J gene
CASSLPAGPYGYTF,TRBV28,14,TRBJ1-2
CASSLPGTGNFDGYTF,TRBV18,16,TRBJ1-2
CASSYAGGALEAFF,TRBV28,14,TRBJ1-1
CATGALEETQYF,TRBV15,12,TRBJ2-5
CASSPGLAQNIQYF,TRBV6-6,14,TRBJ2-4
CASSSLAGLSYNEQFF,TRBV9,16,TRBJ2-1
CASSFARYQETQYF,TRBV28,14,TRBJ2-5
CASSVGGQGGEKLFF,TRBV9,15,TRBJ1-4
CASSQVGLAGGSYNEQFF,TRBV4-1,18,TRBJ2-1
CASSKGPPLRAQGSTEAFF,TRBV21-1,19,TRBJ1-1
CASSPEGQGESYEQYF,TRBV7-8,16,TRBJ2-7
CACRVDDTEAFF,TRBV19,12,TRBJ1-1
CSAYSTYEQYF,TRBV20-1,11,TRBJ2-7
CASSTGTGEVYEQYF,TRBV18,15,TRBJ2-7
CASSPAQGTYEQYF,TRBV18,14,TRBJ2-7
CASSQERLAATSEQYF,TRBV11-1,16,TRBJ2-7
CASSLEQGQGYGYTF,TRBV5-1,15,TRBJ1-2
CASNGDYGYTF,TRBV6-6,11,TRBJ1-2
CAISGQDYTDTQYF,TRBV10-3,14,TRBJ2-3
CASSFGDRDIPYEQYF,TRBV13,16,TRBJ2-7
CASSLGPGGAGELFF,TRBV11-3,15,TRBJ2-2
CASSYVGVQETQYF,TRBV6-6,14,TRBJ2-5
CATSRALSGNTIYF,TRBV15,14,TRBJ1-3
CASSHQVAGNTEAFF,TRBV28,15,TRBJ1-1
CATSRDGVAGTKYF,TRBV15,14,TRBJ2-3
CASKDRLPNQPQHF,TRBV19,14,TRBJ1-5
CASSQDPGTGPGVLTF,TRBV4-3,16,TRBJ2-6
CASSHGAGAGETQYF,TRBV3-1/TRBV3-2,15,TRBJ2-5
CASSESGTGRSGNTIYF,TRBV25-1,17,TRBJ1-3
CASSSFRGEQFF,TRBV7-3,12,TRBJ2-1
CASSFIYSRVGGYTF,TRBV28,15,TRBJ1-2
CAWSITRTSGSWDEQYF,TRBV30,17,TRBJ2-7
CASSEMGGENSPLHF,TRBV2,15,TRBJ1-6
CASSYSRDSGYEQYF,TRBV7-2,15,TRBJ2-7
CASSPTGSSGNTIYF,TRBV11-2,15,TRBJ1-3
CSVGRTGDVRDTQYF,TRBV29-1,15,TRBJ2-3
CAWSSEQGEGQPQHF,TRBV30,15,TRBJ1-5
CASSSGRIYEQYF,TRBV7-9,13,TRBJ2-7
CASSSLAGATYNEQFF,TRBV7-3,16,TRBJ2-1
CASSLGGLQVPDTQYF,TRBV28,16,TRBJ2-3
CAWRPGGITEAFF,TRBV30,13,TRBJ1-1
CASRTPNRDRRDGYTF,TRBV28,16,TRBJ1-2
CASSFISSGSDTQYF,TRBV28,15,TRBJ2-3
CASSPRTGERWAEAFF,TRBV9,16,TRBJ1-1
CASSPVGSGNTIYF,TRBV18,14,TRBJ1-3
CASSFQGGEKLFF,TRBV6-5,13,TRBJ1-4
CASSQGPVGAGLAEQYF,TRBV3-1/TRBV3-2,17,TRBJ2-7
CASSQGGTTYNEQFF,TRBV4-1,15,TRBJ2-1
CASSDGLAGNNNEQFF,TRBV25-1,16,TRBJ2-1
CASSLWSSDTQYF,TRBV5-4,13,TRBJ2-3
CASSTRTGAGTDTQYF,TRBV11-3,16,TRBJ2-3
CSLTRTEEAFF,TRBV20-1,11,TRBJ1-1